These 2 T cell receptor beta chains were all obtained from the same sample, sequenced in a study of cytomegalovirus exposure and HLA in healthy donors. Use of 60 Vbeta and 13 Jbeta primers characterized the PCR. Assay used: immunoSEQ multiplex PCR; TCRdb lists only in-frame clones, some missing. The sample lists some 190,000 clones, roughly 80% occurring once. The sequenced sample consisted of PBMCs. Source of these receptors: a female donor in good health and CMV-seronegative.

The chain links TRBV19 to TRBJ2-7, with D perhaps matching TRBD2 (6 bases). The CDR3 is 14 residues long. V was pared by 7 bases and J by 3 bases, with 16 bases between. Germline-derived CDR1 and CDR2 are LNHDA and SQIVND (reference sequence). DNA of the CDR3: TGTGCCAGTAACCCCGGGAGTCGCGACTACGAGCAGTACTTC. Its protein is CASNPGSRDYEQYF.

This clone was seen only a few times. The CDR3 is CASSSQTGVSSPLHF. CDR3 DNA sequence: TGTGCCAGCAGTTCCCAGACAGGGGTGTCTTCACCCCTCCACTTT. V usage is TRBV27 and J usage is TRBJ1-6; 8 positions agree with TRBD1. CDR3 size: 15 residues. Trimming removed 4 bases from V and 9 bases from J; junction bases left unmatched: 8. The germline V gene encodes CDR1 MNHEY and CDR2 SMNVEV (reference sequence).